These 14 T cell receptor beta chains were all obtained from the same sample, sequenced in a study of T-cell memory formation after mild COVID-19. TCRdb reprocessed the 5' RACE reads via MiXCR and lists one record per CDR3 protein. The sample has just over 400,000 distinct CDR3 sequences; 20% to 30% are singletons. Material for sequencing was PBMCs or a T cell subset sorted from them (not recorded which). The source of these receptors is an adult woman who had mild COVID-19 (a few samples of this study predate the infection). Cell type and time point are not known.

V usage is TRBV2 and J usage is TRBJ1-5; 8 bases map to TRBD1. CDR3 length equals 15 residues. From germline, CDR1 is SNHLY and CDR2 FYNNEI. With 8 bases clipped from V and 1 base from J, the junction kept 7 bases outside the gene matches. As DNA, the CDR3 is TGTGCCAGCTCGAGACAGGGGCCCAGCAATCAGCCCCAGCATTTT. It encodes CASSRQGPSNQPQHF.

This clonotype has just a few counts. The CDR3 here is CASSLSSGSRDTQYF. Written as DNA, the CDR3 is TGTGCCAGCAGTTTATCTAGCGGGAGCCGAGATACGCAGTATTTT. The J gene is TRBJ2-3, the V gene TRBV12-3 or TRBV12-4; TRBD2 matches at 10 bases. CDR3 length equals 15 residues. Trimming cost V 2 bases and J 5 bases; bases outside gene matches: 4.

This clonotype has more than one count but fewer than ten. CDR3 sequence reads: CASSELEKLFF. The CDR3 coding sequence is TGTGCCAGCAGTGAACTGGAAAAACTGTTTTTT. The chain is built from TRBV2 and TRBJ1-4; D ambiguous. This CDR3 has 11 amino acids. The ends were cut back, 2 bases at V and 8 bases at J, with 3 bases in the middle. Germline assignment: CDR1 SNHLY and CDR2 FYNNEI.

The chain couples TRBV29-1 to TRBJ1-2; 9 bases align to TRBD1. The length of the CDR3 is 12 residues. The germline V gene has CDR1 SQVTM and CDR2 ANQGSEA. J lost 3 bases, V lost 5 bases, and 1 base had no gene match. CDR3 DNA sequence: TGCAGCGTTACAGGGGGCGACTATGGCTACACCTTC. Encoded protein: CSVTGGDYGYTF.

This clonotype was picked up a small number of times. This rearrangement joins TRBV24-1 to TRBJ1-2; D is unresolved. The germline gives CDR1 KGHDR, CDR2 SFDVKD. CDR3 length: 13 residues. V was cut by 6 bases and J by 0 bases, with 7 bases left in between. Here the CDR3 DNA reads TGTGCCACCAGTCACAAGTCTAACTATGGCTACACCTTC. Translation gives CATSHKSNYGYTF.

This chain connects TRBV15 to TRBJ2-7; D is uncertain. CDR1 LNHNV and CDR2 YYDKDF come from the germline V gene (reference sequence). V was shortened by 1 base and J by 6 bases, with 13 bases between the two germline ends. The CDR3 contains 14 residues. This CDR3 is CATSRGPPLFEQYF. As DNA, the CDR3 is TGTGCCACCAGCAGAGGACCCCCCCTTTTCGAGCAGTACTTC. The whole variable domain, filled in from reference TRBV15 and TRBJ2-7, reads DAMVIQNPRYQVTQFGKPVTLSCSQTLNHNVMYWYQQKSSQAPKLLFHYYDKDFNNEADTPDNFQSRRPNTSFCFLDIRSPGLGDTAMYLCATSRGPPLFEQYFGPGTRLTVT.

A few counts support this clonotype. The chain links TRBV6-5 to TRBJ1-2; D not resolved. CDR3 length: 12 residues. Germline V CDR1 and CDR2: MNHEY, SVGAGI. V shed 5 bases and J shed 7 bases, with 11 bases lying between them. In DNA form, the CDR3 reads TGTGCCAGCAGTCCAGTAGTGGGTGGCTACACCTTC. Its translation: CASSPVVGGYTF.

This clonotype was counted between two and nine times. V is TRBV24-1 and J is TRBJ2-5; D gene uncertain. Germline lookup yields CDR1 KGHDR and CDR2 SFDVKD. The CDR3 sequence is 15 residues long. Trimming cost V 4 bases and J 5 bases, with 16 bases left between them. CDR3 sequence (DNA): TGTGCCACCAGTGACCGCCACATTGATAGGGAGACCCAGTACTTC. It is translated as CATSDRHIDRETQYF.

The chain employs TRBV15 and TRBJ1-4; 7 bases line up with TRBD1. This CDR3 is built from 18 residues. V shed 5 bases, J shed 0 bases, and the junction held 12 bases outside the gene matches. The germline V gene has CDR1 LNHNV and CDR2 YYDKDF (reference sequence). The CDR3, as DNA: TGTGCCACCAGCGGCTTAGAGTGGACAGGATCAACTAATGAAAAACTGTTTTTT. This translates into CATSGLEWTGSTNEKLFF.

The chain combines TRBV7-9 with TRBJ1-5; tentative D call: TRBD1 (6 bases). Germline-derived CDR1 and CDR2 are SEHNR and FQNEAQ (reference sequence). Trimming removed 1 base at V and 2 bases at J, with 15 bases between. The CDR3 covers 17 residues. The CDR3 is CASSLVFLGARNQPQHF. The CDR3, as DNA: TGTGCCAGCAGCTTAGTTTTTCTGGGGGCGCGCAATCAGCCCCAGCATTTT.

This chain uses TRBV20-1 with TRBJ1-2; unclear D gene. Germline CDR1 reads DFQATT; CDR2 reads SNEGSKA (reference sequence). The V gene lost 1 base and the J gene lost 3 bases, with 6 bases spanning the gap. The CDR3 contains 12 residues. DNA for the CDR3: TGCAGTGCTAGAGGGGCAGACTATGGCTACACCTTC. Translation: CSARGADYGYTF.

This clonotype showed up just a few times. This CDR3 reads CASSRDRGGTDTQYF. CDR3 sequence (DNA): TGCGCCAGCAGCCGTGACAGGGGAGGGACAGATACGCAGTATTTT. The J gene is TRBJ2-3, the V gene TRBV5-1; possibly TRBD1 for D (8 bases). The CDR3 is 15 amino acids. With 4 bases removed from V and 3 bases from J, the gap between germline ends came to 15 bases. Looked up from germline, CDR1 is SGHRS and CDR2 is YFSETQ.

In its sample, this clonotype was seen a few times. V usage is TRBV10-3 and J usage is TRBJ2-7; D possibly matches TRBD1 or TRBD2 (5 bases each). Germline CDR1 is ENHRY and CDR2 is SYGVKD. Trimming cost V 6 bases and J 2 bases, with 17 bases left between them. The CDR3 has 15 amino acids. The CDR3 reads CAIRGDRVGAYEQYF. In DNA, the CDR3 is TGTGCCATCAGGGGGGACCGGGTTGGAGCCTACGAGCAGTACTTC.

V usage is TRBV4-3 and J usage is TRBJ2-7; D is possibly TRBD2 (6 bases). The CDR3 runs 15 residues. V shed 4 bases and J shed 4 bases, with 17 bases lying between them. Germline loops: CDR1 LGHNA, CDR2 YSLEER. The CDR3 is CASSRDSRSLYEQYF. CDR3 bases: TGCGCCAGCAGCCGGGACTCCAGGTCTTTGTACGAGCAGTACTTC.